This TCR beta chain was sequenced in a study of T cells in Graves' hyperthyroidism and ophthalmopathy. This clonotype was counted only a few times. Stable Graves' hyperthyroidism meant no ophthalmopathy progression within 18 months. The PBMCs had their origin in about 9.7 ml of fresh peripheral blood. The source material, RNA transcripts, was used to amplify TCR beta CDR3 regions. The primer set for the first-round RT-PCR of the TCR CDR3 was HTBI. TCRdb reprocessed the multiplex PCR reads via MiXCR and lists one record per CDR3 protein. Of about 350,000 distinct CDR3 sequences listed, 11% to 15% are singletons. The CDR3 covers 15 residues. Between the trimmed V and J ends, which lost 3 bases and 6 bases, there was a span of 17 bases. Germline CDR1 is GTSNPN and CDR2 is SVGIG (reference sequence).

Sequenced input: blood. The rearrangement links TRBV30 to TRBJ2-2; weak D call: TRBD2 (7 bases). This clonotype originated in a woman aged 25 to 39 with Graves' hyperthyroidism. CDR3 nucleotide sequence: TGTGCCTGGAGGTTGGGGGGGCTCGGCGCCGGGGAGCTGTTTTTT. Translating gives CAWRLGGLGAGELFF.